This T cell receptor beta chain was identified during a study of OX40 agonist ivuxolimab in advanced cancers. Study overall: Those treated in dose escalation had hepatocellular carcinoma, melanoma, renal cell cancer or head and neck cancer.

This CDR3 has 15 residues. Germline V gene sequence: CDR1 KGHSH, CDR2 LQKENI. V shed 1 base and J shed 1 base, with 7 bases lying between them. Regarding this clone: The antigen remains undetermined.

Clones were sequenced by immunoSEQ multiplex PCR, and TCRdb holds only the in-frame ones, with some missing. The profile shows 90,000 to 100,000 clones, around nine tenths of them singletons. Study-wide results and caveats: Partial responders at 0.1-3.0 mg/kg had among the lowest clonal expansion. Antigen specificity was not determined for the expanded peripheral T cells.

At baseline, cycle 4 day 1, and cycle 7 day 1, blood was sampled. The rearrangement links TRBV18 to TRBJ2-2, with D perhaps matching TRBD1 (6 bases). The material was CD4+ or CD8+ T cells sorted from blood, obtained in a trial of the OX40 agonist ivuxolimab. The receptor was derived from an adult with an advanced solid tumor such as melanoma, head and neck, liver or kidney cancer. The CDR3 here is CASSPRQENTGELFF. The CDR3 DNA is TGTGCCAGCTCACCACGACAGGAGAACACCGGGGAGCTGTTTTTT.